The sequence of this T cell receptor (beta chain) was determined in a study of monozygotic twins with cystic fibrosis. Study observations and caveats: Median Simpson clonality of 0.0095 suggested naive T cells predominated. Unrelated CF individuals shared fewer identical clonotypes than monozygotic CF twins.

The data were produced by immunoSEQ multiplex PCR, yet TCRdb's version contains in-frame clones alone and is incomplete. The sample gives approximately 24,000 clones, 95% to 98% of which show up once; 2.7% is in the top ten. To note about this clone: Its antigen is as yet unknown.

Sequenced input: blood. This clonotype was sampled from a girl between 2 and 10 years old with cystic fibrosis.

The CDR3 DNA sequence: TGTGCCAGCAATCTGAGAGGGAACACTGAAGCTTTCTTT. It specifies CASNLRGNTEAFF. V and J are TRBV6-5 and TRBJ1-1; D remains ambiguous. The V and J ends lost 7 bases and 1 base respectively, with 10 bases between them. Per the germline V gene, CDR1 is MNHEY and CDR2 is SVGAGI. CDR3 length: 13 amino acids.